This T cell receptor beta chain was observed in a study of cytomegalovirus exposure and HLA in healthy donors (TCRdb year 2017). In the study overall: In an earlier analysis of under 600 of the donors, approximately 260 Gb of sequence data and 117 million unique TCR beta sequences from about 179 million T cells were reported. HLA typing included class I and class II loci at four-digit resolution. Among the roughly 390 genotyped donors, approximately 82% belonged to the genetic ancestry cluster associated with self-reported Caucasian donors. Besides the first cohort of 666 subjects, a separate validation cohort made up of some 110 different subjects was used. About 300 gigabases of sequencing data and tens of millions of unique TCR sequences were included in an early release covering roughly 600 HLA-typed donors. High-throughput TCR immunosequencing, statistical association of individual TCRs with disease status, and machine learning were combined to predict cytomegalovirus infection status. A later genetic analysis used genome-wide SNP genotypes for about 60% of the 666 donors, treating that subset as a discovery cohort. The study aimed to test whether signatures of past pathogen exposure could be identified by cataloging public T cell receptors. Typing coverage differed by locus: A, B, C, DRB1 and DQB1 were typed in about 620-630 donors, DQA1 in about 500, DPA1 in 600 to 610, and DPB1 in approximately 450. The study profiled the T cell repertoires of around 700 subjects by immunosequencing and related them to cytomegalovirus serostatus. All discovery cohort repertoires had been generated on a single sequencing platform. Among a few hundred genotyped donors of the cohort, an average of roughly 240,000 unique TCR beta nucleotide sequences were sequenced per donor, 15% to 20% of them non-productive. Four to six DR-DQ haplotypes were handled as single units for association and clustering, since linkage in the cohort was strong. In an earlier analysis of a few hundred of the donors, high-throughput TCR beta sequencing was used to judge whether each TCR beta V gene segment behaved as functional or pseudogenic. In a later analysis, previously published TCR beta repertoires from 550 to 750 donors were re-analyzed and high-resolution HLA genotyping was added so that TCR occurrence patterns could be studied. Rather than using new phenotypic data, the later analysis identified candidate immune exposures from TCR beta sequences and from how often those sequences occurred across donors. Alongside the repertoire data, information on donor age, sex, ethnicity and CMV serostatus was compiled.

Comment on this clone: Which antigen it targets is not known.

After removal of 1 base from V and 8 bases from J, the junction retains 10 bases not matched to a gene. As encoded in the germline V gene, CDR1 is SGHTA while CDR2 is FQGNSA. The CDR3, cysteine through phenylalanine, is 15 amino acids long. Only CDR3 DNA is held: 45 bases, read in frame from base 1. What the work shows at the level of the full study, not this receptor alone: In a later analysis, the rate of TCR association differed among HLA loci, with DRB1 alleles having the most associated TCRs and HLA-C alleles having the fewest. The authors suggested that the approach could potentially be extended to other disease states and immunological phenotypes. In vitro tests confirmed that a few of the cytomegalovirus-associated TCR beta chains recognize cytomegalovirus antigens. Because counts were too low, about 18 rarely observed V segments, including chromosome 9 orphons, were left out of the earlier analysis of approximately 500 of the donors. This cohort had only TCR beta chains sequenced, and the lack of alpha or paired-chain data limited which features could be detected. Because some donors lacked HLA typing at each locus, the association tests relied only on the typed subset. The only immune exposure information available for the cohort was CMV serostatus. A further reported finding was that TCR beta sequences accurately predicted the HLA-A and HLA-B alleles for most subjects in the first cohort. Compared with equally common non-associated chains, HLA-associated TCR beta chains in a later analysis were more clonally expanded and had lower generation probabilities. In a later analysis, several top co-occurrence clusters were reported to appear linked to parvovirus B19, influenza, CMV and Epstein-Barr virus. In an earlier analysis of approximately 600 of the donors, most TCR beta V segments were observed in productive rearrangements about 90% or about 30% of the time, broadly matching IMGT annotations. Correlated functional status among segregating V segments might reflect linkage disequilibrium, but an unknown experimental factor could not be ruled out. In a later analysis, most CMV-associated TCR beta chains were found to appear HLA-restricted, with HLA associations seemingly driven largely by CMV exposure. Cytomegalovirus status was reported to be diagnosed by the classifier with high specificity and sensitivity in both the original and validation cohorts. The study gave a list of 150 to 200 TCR beta chains associated with cytomegalovirus. Some IMGT-functional V segments, including TRBV6-2 and TRBV6-3, could not be told apart with the 87-base-pair reads, so those segments were excluded. Across donors, most TCR sequences were observed very rarely, whereas some public TCRs were present in many individuals. Presence/absence analyses assumed roughly uniform sequencing depth across donors, an assumption that may not hold. At a false discovery rate of 0.05, a later analysis linked about 17,000 TCR beta sequences to specific HLA alleles. In a later genetic analysis, fewer N-insertions in productive TCRs were reported among donors in an Asian-associated ancestry cluster than the approximately 630-donor mean. A cluster of highly shared sequence variants was judged likely to represent a technical artifact of the sequencing pipeline. When HLA alleles, especially DR and DQ, strongly co-occurred, attributing TCR associations to individual alleles was difficult. An association between a missense DCLRE1C variant and V-gene and J-gene trimming of TCR beta chains was found in a later genetic analysis and replicated in an independent cohort.

In total, roughly 670 healthy bone marrow donors made up the cohort. At the time of sampling, every cohort member was nominally healthy, though immune exposures that went unrecorded were likely present. The donor tested CMV seronegative, placing the donor among the 352 seronegative members of the cohort. Every donor gave a peripheral blood sample, and the peripheral blood mononuclear cells from that sample were used for TCR beta sequencing. Genomic DNA was extracted from the blood cell samples with the Qiagen DNeasy Blood Extraction Kit. Library generation was performed with the immunoSEQ multiplex PCR assay. The multiplex PCR relied on a mix of 60 forward primers for TCR Vbeta segments and 13 reverse primers for TCR Jbeta segments. The CDR3 region of rearranged TCR beta genes was amplified from genomic DNA with a multiplex PCR assay. The amplified TCR beta libraries were sequenced on the Illumina HiSeq System as 87-base-pair reads. In the authors' own workflow: Across the 700 or so repertoires, a later analysis counted roughly 84 million unique TCR beta chains, roughly 11 million of which were shared by at least two donors. A nearest-neighbor algorithm error-corrected the raw reads and collapsed the reads into unique sequences, merging closely related sequences to remove PCR and sequencing errors. CDR3 sequences were aligned to IMGT reference sequences to assign V, D and J gene segments. For a sequence to be retained, a match of at least six nucleotides to both a V gene segment and a J gene segment was required. A rearrangement counted as productive if the CDR3 had no stop codons and remained in frame with V and J, and every other rearrangement counted as non-productive. CDR3 was defined by IMGT convention, running from the second conserved V-encoded cysteine to the conserved J-encoded phenylalanine. The earlier analysis of around 640 of the donors excluded sequences that lacked an unambiguous match to a single V gene segment. In an earlier analysis of a few hundred of the donors, V segments were called functional above 56.7% productive rearrangements and were called segregating when the between-donor standard deviation exceeded 5%. To diagnose cytomegalovirus status from the catalog of TCR beta chain sequences, a statistical classification framework was built. In a later analysis, TCR nucleotide sequences were compared against IMGT/GENE-DB human TR gene sequences so that V and J genes could be assigned. In a later analysis, CDR3 sequences and most-parsimonious VDJ recombination scenarios were assigned using the TCRdist pipeline. In a later analysis, each TCR beta chain was defined by its CDR3 amino acid sequence together with its V-gene family, and reads lacking a unique V-gene family were excluded. To address suspected cross-contamination and a sequencing artifact, a later analysis removed 592 highly shared, low-generation-probability nucleotide sequences. In a later analysis, a clonal expansion index was calculated for each public chain from normalized within-repertoire ranks of inferred template counts. Generation probabilities in a later analysis came from a VDJ recombination model fitted to out-of-frame rearrangements, and those results were checked against IGoR. In a later analysis, TCR-TCR, TCR-HLA and TCR-CMV co-occurrence was scored with hypergeometric tests, and a repertoire-size bias correction was applied to TCR pairs. To estimate false discovery rates, a later analysis permuted the HLA or CMV assignments 20 times. In a later analysis, co-occurring TCRs were grouped with DBSCAN, and TCRdist sequence similarity was added when clustering was performed within HLA-allele-positive subsets. For co-occurrence clustering, repertoires with fewer than 30,000 or more than 120,000 public chains were excluded, along with a handful of repertoires with anomalous nucleotide sharing. Drawn from immuneACCESS, this table holds only the in-frame rearrangements with V and J called that TCRdb kept. Clones are partly lost; checked studies trace under half to an unresolved V gene and leave the rest unexplained. That table furnishes V, J and clone size, whereas the DNA furnished D and trimming. This sample's listing comprises some 110,000 clones. Around 3.4% of the sample is taken by the ten largest.

The chain employs TRBV7-2 and TRBJ1-2; the central 7 bases match TRBD1. Sequencing input: PBMCs. This sequence was found in a man aged 30-40 years in good health and CMV-seronegative. The CDR3 corresponds to CASSLEAQGGTGYTF. The nucleotides read TGTGCCAGCAGCTTAGAGGCCCAGGGGGGTACGGGCTACACCTTC.